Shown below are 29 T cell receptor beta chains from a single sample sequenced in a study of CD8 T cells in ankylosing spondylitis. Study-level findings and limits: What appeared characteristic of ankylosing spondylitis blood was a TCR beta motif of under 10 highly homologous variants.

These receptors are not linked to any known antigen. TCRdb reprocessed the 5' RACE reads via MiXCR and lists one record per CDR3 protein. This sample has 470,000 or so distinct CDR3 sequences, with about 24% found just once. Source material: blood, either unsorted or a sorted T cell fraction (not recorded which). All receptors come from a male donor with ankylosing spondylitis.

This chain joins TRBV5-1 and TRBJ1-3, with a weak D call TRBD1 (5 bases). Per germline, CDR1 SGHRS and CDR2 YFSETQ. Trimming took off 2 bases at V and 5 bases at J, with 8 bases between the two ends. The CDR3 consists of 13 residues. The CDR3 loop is CASSFGGRNTIYF. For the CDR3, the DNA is TGCGCCAGCAGCTTCGGGGGGAGAAACACCATATATTTT.

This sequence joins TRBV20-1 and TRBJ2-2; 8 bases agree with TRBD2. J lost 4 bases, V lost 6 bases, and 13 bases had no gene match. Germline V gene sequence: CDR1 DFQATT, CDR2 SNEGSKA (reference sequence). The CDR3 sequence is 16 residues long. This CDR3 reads CSAPVLGSGVTGELFF. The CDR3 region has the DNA TGCAGTGCCCCTGTGCTCGGTAGCGGGGTCACCGGGGAGCTGTTTTTT.

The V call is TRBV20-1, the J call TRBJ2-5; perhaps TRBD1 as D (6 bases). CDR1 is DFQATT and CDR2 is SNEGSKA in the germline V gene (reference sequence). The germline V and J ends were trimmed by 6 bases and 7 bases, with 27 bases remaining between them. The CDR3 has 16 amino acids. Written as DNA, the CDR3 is TGCAGTGCCCCGGACAGACTTAGACCCGTTGAGTGGACCCAGTACTTC. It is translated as CSAPDRLRPVEWTQYF.

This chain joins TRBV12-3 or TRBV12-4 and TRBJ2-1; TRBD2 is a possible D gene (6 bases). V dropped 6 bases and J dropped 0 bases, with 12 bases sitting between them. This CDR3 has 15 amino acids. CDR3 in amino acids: CASRILAPSYNEQFF. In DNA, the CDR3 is TGTGCCAGCAGAATACTAGCCCCCTCCTACAATGAGCAGTTCTTC.

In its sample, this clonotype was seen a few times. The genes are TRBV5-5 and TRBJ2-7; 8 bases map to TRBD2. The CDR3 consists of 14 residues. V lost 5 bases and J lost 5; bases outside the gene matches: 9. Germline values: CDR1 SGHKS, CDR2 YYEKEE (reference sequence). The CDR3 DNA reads TGTGCCAGCAGTGAAGCCGGGACTAGGAACGAGCAGTACTTC. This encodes CASSEAGTRNEQYF.

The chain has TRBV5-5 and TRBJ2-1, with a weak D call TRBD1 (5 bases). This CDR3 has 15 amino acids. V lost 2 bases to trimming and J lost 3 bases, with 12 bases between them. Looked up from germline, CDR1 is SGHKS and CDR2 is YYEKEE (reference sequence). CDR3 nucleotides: TGTGCCAGCAGCTTCATGCTCCAGGGCTACAATGAGCAGTTCTTC. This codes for CASSFMLQGYNEQFF.

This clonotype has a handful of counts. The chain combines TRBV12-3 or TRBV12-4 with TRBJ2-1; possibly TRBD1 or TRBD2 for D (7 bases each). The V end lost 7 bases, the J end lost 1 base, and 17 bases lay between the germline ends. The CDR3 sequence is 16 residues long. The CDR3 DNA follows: TGTGCCAGCAATAAGGGGGCGGGAGTATCCTACAATGAGCAGTTCTTC. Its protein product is CASNKGAGVSYNEQFF.

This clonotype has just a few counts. CDR3 nucleotide sequence: TGTGCCATCAAGTCAAGCGGGACTAACAATGAGCAGTTCTTC. Encoded protein: CAIKSSGTNNEQFF. The rearrangement joins TRBV10-3 to TRBJ2-1; 7 nucleotides match TRBD2. Trimming at V came to 7 bases and at J to 5 bases, leaving 8 bases not matched to a gene. Germline assignment: CDR1 ENHRY and CDR2 SYGVKD. The CDR3 extends over 14 amino acids.

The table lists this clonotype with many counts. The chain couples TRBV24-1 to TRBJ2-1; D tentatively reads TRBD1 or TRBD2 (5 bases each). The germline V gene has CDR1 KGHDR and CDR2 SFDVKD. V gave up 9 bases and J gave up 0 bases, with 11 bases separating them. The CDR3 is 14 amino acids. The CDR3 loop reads CATAGTNSYNEQFF. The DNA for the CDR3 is TGTGCCACCGCCGGGACCAACTCCTACAATGAGCAGTTCTTC.

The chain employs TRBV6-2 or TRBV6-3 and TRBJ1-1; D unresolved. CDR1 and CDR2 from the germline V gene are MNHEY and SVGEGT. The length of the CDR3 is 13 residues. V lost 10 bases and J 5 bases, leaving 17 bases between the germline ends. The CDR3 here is CATADHGRTEAFF. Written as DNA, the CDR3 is TGTGCCACCGCCGACCACGGGCGAACTGAAGCTTTCTTT.

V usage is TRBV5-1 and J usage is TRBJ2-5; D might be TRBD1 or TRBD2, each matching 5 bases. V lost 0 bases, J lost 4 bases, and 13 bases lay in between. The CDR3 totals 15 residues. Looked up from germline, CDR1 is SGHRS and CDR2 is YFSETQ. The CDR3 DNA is TGCGCCAGCAGCTTGGCCCGGGATGGGACAGAGACCCAGTACTTC. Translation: CASSLARDGTETQYF. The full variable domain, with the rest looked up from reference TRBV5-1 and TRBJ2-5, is KAGVTQTPRYLIKTRGQQVTLSCSPISGHRSVSWYQQTPGQGLQFLFEYFSETQRNKGNFPGRFSGRQFSNSRSEMNVSTLELGDSALYLCASSLARDGTETQYFGPGTRLLVL.

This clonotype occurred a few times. The CDR3 nucleotides read TGTGCCAGCAGTTTGGGGGCAGGGGTTGGCCAAGAGACCCAGTACTTC. As protein: CASSLGAGVGQETQYF. The chain recombines TRBV12-3 or TRBV12-4 with TRBJ2-5; D may be TRBD1 (6 bases). Trimming stripped 3 bases from V and 1 base from J, with 15 bases between. CDR3 length: 16 amino acids.

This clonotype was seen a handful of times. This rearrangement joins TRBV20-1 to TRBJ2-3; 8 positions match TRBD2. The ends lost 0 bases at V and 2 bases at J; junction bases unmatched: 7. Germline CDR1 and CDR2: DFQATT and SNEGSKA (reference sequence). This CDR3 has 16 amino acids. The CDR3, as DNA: TGCAGTGCTAGAGATCGAAGGCGGGAGGCCACAGATACGCAGTATTTT. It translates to CSARDRRREATDTQYF.

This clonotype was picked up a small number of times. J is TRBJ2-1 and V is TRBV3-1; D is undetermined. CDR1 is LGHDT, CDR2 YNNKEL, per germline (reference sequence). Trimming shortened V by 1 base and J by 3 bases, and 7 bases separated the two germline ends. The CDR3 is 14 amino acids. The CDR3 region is CASSQGASYNEQFF. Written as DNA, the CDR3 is TGTGCCAGCAGCCAAGGGGCTAGCTACAATGAGCAGTTCTTC.

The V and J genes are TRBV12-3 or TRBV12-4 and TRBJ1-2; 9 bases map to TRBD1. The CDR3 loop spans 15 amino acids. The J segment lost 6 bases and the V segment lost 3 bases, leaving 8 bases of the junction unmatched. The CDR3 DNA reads TGTGCCAGCAGTTTCGGACAGGGGAGTCCAGATGGCTACACCTTC. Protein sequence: CASSFGQGSPDGYTF.

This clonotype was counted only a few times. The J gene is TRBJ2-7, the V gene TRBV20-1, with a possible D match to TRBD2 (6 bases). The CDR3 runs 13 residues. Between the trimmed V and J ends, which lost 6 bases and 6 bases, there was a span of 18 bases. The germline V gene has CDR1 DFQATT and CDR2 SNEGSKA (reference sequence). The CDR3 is CSATPGGVPEQYF. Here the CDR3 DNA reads TGCAGTGCGACGCCGGGCGGGGTGCCCGAGCAGTACTTC.

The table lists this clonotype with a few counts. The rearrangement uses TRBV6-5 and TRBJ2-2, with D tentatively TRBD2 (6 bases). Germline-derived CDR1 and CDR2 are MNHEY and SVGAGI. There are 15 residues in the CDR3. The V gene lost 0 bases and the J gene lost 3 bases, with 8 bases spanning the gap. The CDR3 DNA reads TGTGCCAGCAGTTACTCGAGGGAGGACACCGGGGAGCTGTTTTTT. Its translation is CASSYSREDTGELFF.

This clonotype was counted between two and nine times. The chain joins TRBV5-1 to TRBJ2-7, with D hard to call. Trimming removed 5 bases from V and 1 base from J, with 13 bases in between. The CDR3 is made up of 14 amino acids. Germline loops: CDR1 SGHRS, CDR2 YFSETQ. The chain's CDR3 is CASREYQESYEQYF. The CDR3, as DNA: TGCGCCAGCAGAGAATACCAGGAGTCCTACGAGCAGTACTTC.

Here the CDR3 reads CASRVRNEQFF. CDR3 bases: TGTGCCAGCAGGGTCCGCAATGAGCAGTTCTTC. The chain carries TRBV12-3 or TRBV12-4 and TRBJ2-1; D uncertain. The CDR3 length is 11 residues. Deletions cut 6 bases from V and 6 bases from J, with 6 bases between.

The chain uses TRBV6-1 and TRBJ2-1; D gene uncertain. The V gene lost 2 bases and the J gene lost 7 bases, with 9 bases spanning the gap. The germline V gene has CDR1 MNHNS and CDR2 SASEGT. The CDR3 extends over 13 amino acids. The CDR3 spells CASSEQVGNEQFF. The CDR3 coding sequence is TGTGCCAGCAGTGAACAAGTTGGGAATGAGCAGTTCTTC.

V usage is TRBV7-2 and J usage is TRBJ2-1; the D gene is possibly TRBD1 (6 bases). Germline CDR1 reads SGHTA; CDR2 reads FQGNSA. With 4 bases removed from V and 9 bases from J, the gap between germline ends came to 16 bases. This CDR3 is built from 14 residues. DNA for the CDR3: TGTGCCAGCAGCTCCAGGGGACCTGAGGGTGAGCAGTTCTTC. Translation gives CASSSRGPEGEQFF.

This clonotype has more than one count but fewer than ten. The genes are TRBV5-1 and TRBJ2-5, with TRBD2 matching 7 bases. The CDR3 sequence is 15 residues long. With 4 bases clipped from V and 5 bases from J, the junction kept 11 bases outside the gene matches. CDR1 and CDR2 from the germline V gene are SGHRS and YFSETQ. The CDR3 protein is CASSTRAGVRETQYF. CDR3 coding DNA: TGCGCCAGCAGCACCCGGGCGGGAGTAAGGGAGACCCAGTACTTC. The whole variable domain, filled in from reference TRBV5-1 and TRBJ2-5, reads KAGVTQTPRYLIKTRGQQVTLSCSPISGHRSVSWYQQTPGQGLQFLFEYFSETQRNKGNFPGRFSGRQFSNSRSEMNVSTLELGDSALYLCASSTRAGVRETQYFGPGTRLLVL.

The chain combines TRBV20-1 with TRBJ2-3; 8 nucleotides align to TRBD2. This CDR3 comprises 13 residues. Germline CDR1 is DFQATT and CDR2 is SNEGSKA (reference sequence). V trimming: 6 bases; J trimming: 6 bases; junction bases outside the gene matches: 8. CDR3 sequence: CSAPTGGKDTQYF. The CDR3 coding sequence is TGCAGTGCCCCTACGGGGGGGAAGGATACGCAGTATTTT.

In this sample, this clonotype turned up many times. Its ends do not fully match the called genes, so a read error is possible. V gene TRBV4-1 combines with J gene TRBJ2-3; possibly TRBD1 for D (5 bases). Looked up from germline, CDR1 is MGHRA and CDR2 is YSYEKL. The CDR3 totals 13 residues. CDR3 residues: CASSQDRGDTQYF. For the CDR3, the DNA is TGTGCCAGCAGCCAAGATAGGGGAGATACGCAGTATTTT.

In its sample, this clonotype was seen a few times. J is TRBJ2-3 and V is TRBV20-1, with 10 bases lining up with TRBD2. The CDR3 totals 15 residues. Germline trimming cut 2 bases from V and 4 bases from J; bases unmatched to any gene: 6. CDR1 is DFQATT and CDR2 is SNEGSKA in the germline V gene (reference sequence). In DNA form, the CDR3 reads TGCAGTGCTAGACTAGCGGGAGTGTCCCCAGATACGCAGTATTTT. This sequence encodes CSARLAGVSPDTQYF.

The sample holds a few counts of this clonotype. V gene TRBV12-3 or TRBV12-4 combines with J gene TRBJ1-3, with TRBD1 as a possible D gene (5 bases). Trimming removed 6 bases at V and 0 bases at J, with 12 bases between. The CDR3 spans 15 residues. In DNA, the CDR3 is TGTGCCAGCAGCAACCCGACAGTCTCTGGAAACACCATATATTTT. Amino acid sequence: CASSNPTVSGNTIYF.

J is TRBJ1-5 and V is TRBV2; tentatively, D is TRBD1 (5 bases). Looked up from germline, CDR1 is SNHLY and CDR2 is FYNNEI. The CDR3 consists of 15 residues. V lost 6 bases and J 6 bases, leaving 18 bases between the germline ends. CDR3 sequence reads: CASRGIRGRGQPQHF. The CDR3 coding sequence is TGTGCCAGCAGAGGAATCCGGGGGAGGGGTCAGCCCCAGCATTTT.

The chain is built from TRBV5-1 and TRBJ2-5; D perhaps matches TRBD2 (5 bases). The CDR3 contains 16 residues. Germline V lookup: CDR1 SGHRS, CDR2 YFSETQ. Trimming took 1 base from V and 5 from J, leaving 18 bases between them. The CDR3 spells CASSLFGSFRRETQYF. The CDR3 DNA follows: TGCGCCAGCAGCTTGTTTGGGTCCTTTAGGAGGGAGACCCAGTACTTC.

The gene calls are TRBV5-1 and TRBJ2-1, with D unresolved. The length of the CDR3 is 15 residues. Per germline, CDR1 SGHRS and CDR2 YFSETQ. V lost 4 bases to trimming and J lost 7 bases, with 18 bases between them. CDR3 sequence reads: CASSPGAGWENEQFF. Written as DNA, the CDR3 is TGCGCCAGCAGCCCCGGAGCCGGGTGGGAAAATGAGCAGTTCTTC. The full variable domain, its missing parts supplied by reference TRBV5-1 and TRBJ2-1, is KAGVTQTPRYLIKTRGQQVTLSCSPISGHRSVSWYQQTPGQGLQFLFEYFSETQRNKGNFPGRFSGRQFSNSRSEMNVSTLELGDSALYLCASSPGAGWENEQFFGPGTRLTVL.